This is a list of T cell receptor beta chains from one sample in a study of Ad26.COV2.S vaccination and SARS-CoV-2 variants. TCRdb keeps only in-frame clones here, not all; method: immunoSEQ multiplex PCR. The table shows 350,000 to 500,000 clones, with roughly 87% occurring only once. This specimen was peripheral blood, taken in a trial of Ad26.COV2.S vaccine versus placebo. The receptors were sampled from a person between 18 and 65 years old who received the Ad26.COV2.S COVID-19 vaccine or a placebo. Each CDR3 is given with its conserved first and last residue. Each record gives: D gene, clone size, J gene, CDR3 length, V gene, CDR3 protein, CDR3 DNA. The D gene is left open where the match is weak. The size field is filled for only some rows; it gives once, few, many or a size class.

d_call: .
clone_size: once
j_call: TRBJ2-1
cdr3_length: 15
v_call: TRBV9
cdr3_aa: CASSPGGGSYNEQFF
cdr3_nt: TGTGCCAGCAGCCCCGGGGGAGGCTCCTACAATGAGCAGTTCTTC

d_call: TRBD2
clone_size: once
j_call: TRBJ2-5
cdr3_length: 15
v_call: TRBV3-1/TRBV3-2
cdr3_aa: CASSPASGPRETQYF
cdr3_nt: TGTGCCAGCAGCCCTGCTAGCGGCCCCCGGGAGACCCAGTACTTC

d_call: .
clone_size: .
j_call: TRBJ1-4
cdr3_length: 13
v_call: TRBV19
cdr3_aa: CATRSLPNEKLFF
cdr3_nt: TGTGCCACTCGGTCCCTCCCCAATGAAAAACTGTTTTTT

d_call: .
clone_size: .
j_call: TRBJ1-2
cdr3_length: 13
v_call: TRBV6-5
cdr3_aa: CASSYTGGYGYTF
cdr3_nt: TGTGCCAGCAGTTACACAGGCGGCTATGGCTACACCTTC

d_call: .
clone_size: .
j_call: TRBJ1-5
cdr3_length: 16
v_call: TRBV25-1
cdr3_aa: CASSEFGGNGNQPQHF
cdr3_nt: TGTGCCAGCAGTGAATTCGGGGGTAATGGCAATCAGCCCCAGCATTTT

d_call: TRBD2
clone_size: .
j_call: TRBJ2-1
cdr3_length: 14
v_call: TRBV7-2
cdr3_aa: CASSLTSGYNEQFF
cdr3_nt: TGTGCCAGCAGCTTGACTAGCGGCTACAATGAGCAGTTCTTC

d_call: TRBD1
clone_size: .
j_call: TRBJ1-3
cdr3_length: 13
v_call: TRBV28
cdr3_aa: CASRGTGGRTIYF
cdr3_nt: TGTGCCAGCAGGGGAACAGGGGGAAGAACCATATATTTT

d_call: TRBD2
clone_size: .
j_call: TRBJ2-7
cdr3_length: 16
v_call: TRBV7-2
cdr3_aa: CASSSQPLAGVYEQYF
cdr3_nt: TGTGCCAGCAGCTCCCAACCGCTAGCGGGAGTCTACGAGCAGTACTTC

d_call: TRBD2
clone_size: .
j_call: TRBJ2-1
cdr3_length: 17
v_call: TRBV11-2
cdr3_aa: CASSLVSGGRSGNEQFF
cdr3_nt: TGTGCCAGCAGCTTAGTATCCGGCGGGAGAAGCGGTAATGAGCAGTTCTTC

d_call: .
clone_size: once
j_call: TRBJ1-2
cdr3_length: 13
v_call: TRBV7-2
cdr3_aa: CASSLDRVYGYTF
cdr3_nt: TGTGCCAGCAGCTTAGACAGGGTCTATGGCTACACCTTC

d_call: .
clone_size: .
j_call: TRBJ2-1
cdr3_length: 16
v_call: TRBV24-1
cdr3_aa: CATSDLGGGSDNEQFF
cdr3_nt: TGTGCCACCAGTGATTTGGGGGGCGGGAGTGACAATGAGCAGTTCTTC

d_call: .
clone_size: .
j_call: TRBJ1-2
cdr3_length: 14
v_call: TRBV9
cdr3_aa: CASSVGQGGYGYTF
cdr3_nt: TGTGCCAGCAGCGTAGGGCAGGGTGGCTATGGCTACACCTTC

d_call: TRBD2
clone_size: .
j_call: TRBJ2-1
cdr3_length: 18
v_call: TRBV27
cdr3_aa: CASSLSVPPGGKNNEQFF
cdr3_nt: TGTGCCAGCAGTTTATCGGTGCCTCCGGGAGGGAAGAACAATGAGCAGTTCTTC

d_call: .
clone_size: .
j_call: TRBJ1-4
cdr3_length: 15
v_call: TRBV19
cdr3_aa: CAISTGRRTNEKLFF
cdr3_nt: TGTGCCATCTCGACCGGGCGGCGGACTAATGAAAAACTGTTTTTT

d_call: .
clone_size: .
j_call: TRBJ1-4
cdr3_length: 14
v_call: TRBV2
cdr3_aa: CASSDQGFNEKLFF
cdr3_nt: TGTGCCAGCAGTGACCAGGGTTTTAATGAAAAACTGTTTTTT

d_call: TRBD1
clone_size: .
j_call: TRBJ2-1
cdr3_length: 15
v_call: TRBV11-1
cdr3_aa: CASSFRGPTYNEQFF
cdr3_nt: TGTGCCAGCAGCTTCAGGGGGCCAACGTACAATGAGCAGTTCTTC

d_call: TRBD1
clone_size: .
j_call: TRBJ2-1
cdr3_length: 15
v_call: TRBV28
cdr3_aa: CASSLTGTGNNEQFF
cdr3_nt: TGTGCCAGCAGTTTAACCGGGACAGGGAACAATGAGCAGTTCTTC

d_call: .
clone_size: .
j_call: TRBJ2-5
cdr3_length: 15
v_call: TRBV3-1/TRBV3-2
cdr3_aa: CASSQNTETQETQYF
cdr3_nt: TGTGCCAGCAGCCAGAACACAGAAACTCAAGAGACCCAGTACTTC

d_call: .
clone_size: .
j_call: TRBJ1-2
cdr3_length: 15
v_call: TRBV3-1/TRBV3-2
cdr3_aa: CASSCLGLLVYGYTF
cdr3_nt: TGTGCCAGCAGCTGTTTAGGGTTGTTGGTCTATGGCTACACCTTC

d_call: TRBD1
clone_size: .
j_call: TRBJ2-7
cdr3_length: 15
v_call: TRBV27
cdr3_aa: CASSRNPLTGVEQYF
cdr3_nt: TGTGCCAGCAGCCGAAACCCCCTGACAGGGGTCGAGCAGTACTTC

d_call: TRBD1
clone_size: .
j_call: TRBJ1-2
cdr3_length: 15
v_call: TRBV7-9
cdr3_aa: CASSPRDRVNYGYTF
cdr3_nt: TGTGCCAGCAGCCCCCGGGACAGGGTAAACTATGGCTACACCTTC

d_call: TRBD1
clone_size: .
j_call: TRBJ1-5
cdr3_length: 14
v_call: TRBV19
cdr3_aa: CASRQGASDQPQHF
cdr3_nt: TGTGCCAGTCGACAGGGAGCCAGCGATCAGCCCCAGCATTTT

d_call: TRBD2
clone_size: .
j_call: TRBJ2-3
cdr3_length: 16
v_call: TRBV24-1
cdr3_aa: CATSDATSGSTDTQYF
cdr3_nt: TGTGCCACCAGTGATGCGACTAGCGGGAGCACAGATACGCAGTATTTT

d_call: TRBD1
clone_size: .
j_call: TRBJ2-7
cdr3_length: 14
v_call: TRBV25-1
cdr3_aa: CASSERGRSYEQYF
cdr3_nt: TGTGCCAGCAGTGAAAGGGGGCGCTCCTACGAGCAGTACTTC

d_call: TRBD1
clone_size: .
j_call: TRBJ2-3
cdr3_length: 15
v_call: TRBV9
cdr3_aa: CASSAGQGRTDTQYF
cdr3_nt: TGTGCCAGCAGCGCAGGACAGGGCCGCACAGATACGCAGTATTTT

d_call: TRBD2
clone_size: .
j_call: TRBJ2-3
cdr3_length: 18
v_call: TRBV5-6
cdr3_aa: CASSLTLVAGVFSDTQYF
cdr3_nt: TGTGCCAGCAGCTTGACGTTAGTAGCGGGAGTATTCTCAGATACGCAGTATTTT

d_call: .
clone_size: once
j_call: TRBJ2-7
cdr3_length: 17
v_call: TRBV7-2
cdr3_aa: CASSSRGTEGPFHEQYF
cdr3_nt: TGTGCCAGCAGCTCTAGGGGGACGGAGGGACCCTTCCACGAGCAGTACTTC

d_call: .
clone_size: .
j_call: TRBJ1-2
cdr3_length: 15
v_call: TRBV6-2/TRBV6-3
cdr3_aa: CASSTSAGMNYGYTF
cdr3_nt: TGTGCCAGCAGTACCTCGGCGGGGATGAACTATGGCTACACCTTC

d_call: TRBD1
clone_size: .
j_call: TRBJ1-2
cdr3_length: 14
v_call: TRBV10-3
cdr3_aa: CAISDPGQGPTYTF
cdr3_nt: TGTGCCATCAGTGACCCGGGACAGGGCCCGACCTACACCTTC

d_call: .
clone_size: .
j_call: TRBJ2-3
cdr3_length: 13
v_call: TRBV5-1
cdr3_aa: CASTRTGTDTQYF
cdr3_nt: TGCGCCAGCACCCGGACAGGCACAGATACGCAGTATTTT

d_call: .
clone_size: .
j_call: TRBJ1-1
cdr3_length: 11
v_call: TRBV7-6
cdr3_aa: CASSLARESFF
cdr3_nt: TGTGCCAGCAGCTTAGCCAGGGAATCTTTCTTT

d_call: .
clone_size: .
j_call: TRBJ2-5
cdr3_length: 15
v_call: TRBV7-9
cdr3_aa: CASSLAGGGQETQYF
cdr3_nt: TGTGCCAGCAGCTTAGCGGGAGGGGGACAAGAGACCCAGTACTTC

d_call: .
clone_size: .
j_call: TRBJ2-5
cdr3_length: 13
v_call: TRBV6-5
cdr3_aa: CASRILKQETQYF
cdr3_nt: TGTGCCAGCAGGATCCTCAAGCAAGAGACCCAGTACTTC

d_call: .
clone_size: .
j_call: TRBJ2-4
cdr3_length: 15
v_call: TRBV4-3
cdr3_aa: CASSQEWAAGNIQYF
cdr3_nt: TGCGCCAGCAGCCAAGAATGGGCGGCGGGAAACATTCAGTACTTC

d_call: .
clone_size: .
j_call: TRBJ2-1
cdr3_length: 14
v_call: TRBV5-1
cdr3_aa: CASTTRSSYNEQFF
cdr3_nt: TGCGCCAGCACCACCAGGAGCTCCTACAATGAGCAGTTCTTC

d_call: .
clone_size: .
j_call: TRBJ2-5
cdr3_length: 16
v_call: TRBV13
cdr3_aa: CASSLEGGGREETQYF
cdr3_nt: TGTGCCAGCAGCTTAGAGGGGGGAGGCCGGGAAGAGACCCAGTACTTC

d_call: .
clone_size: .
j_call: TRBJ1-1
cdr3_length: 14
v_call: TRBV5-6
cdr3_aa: CASSLVTENTEAFF
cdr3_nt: TGTGCCAGCAGCTTGGTAACGGAGAACACTGAAGCTTTCTTT

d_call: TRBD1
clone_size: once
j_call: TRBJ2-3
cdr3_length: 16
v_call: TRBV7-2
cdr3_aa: CASRPLGDRGTDTQYF
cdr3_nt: TGTGCCAGCAGACCTCTAGGGGACAGGGGAACAGATACGCAGTATTTT

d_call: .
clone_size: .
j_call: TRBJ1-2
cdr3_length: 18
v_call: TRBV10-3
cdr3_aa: CAISESSSPASRRYGYTF
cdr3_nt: TGTGCCATCAGTGAATCGTCCAGTCCGGCGTCGAGACGGTATGGCTACACCTTC

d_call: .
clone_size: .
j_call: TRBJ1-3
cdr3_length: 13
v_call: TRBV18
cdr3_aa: CASSTGTGNTIYF
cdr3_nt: TGTGCCAGCTCAACAGGAACTGGAAACACCATATATTTT

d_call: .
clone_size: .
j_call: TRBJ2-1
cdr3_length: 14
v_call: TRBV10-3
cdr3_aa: CAISVSQGVNEQFF
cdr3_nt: TGTGCCATCAGTGTTTCACAGGGTGTTAATGAGCAGTTCTTC

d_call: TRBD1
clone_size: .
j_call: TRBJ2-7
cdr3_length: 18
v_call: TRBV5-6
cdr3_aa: CASSVGTGPWRPDYEQYF
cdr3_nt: TGTGCCAGCAGCGTTGGGACAGGCCCGTGGCGGCCGGACTACGAGCAGTACTTC

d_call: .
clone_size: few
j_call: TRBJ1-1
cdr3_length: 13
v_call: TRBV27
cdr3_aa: CAGGSRGYTEAFF
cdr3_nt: TGTGCCGGAGGGAGCAGGGGATACACTGAAGCTTTCTTT

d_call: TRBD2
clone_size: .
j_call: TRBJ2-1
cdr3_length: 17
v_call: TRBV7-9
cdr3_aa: CASSFGTSGRAGNEQFF
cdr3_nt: TGTGCCAGCAGCTTCGGGACTAGCGGGAGGGCCGGCAATGAGCAGTTCTTC

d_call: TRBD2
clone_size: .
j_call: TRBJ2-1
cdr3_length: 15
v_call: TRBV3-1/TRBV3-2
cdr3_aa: CASSPGTSSYNEQFF
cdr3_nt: TGTGCCAGCAGCCCGGGGACTAGCTCATACAATGAGCAGTTCTTC

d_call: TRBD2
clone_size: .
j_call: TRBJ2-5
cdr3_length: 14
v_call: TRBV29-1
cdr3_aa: CSVEGSGREETQYF
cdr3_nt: TGCAGCGTTGAAGGGTCAGGGAGGGAAGAGACCCAGTACTTC

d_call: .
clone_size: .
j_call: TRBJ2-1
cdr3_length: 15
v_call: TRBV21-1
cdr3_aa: CASSKAEGNAGEQFF
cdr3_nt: TGTGCCAGCAGCAAAGCGGAGGGCAATGCGGGTGAGCAGTTCTTC

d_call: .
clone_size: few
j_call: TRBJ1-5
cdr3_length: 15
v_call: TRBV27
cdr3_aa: CASSRYGGGNQPQHF
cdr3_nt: TGTGCCAGCAGTCGATATGGGGGCGGCAATCAGCCCCAGCATTTT

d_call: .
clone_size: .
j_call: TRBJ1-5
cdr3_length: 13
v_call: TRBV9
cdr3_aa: CASSGGMAQPQHF
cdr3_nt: TGTGCCAGCAGCGGAGGGATGGCGCAGCCCCAGCATTTT

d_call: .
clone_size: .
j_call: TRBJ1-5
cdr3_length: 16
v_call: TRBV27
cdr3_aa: CASSLSVTGGNQPQHF
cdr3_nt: TGTGCCAGCAGTTTGAGCGTGACAGGTGGCAATCAGCCCCAGCATTTT

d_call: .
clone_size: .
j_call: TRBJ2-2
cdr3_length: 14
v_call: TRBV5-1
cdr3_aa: CASSLTQGIGELFF
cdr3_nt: TGCGCCAGCAGCTTGACTCAGGGTATCGGGGAGCTGTTTTTT